This TCR beta chain is drawn from a study of blood T cell repertoires in COVID-19. Study-level background: The United States, Italy and Spain supplied acute and convalescent COVID-19 samples. PBMCs, B-cell-depleted T cells, or T cells were the source of the cDNA or gDNA that made up the material.

This clone appeared a few times. The CDR3 has 13 amino acids. The J segment lost 4 bases and the V segment lost 7 bases, leaving 3 bases of the junction unmatched. The V gene's germline CDR1 is SGHTS and CDR2 YDEGEE. Produced via immunoSEQ multiplex PCR; TCRdb's table is partial and in-frame only. Of some 78,000 clones detected, around nine tenths appear once; the ten largest clones hold roughly 5%. The chain joins TRBV5-8 to TRBJ2-1; TRBD1 matches 9 bases. This TCR derives from a man aged 45-65 years with active or convalescent COVID-19. The sample was peripheral blood. CDR3 loop: CASGTGLYNEQFF. CDR3 DNA sequence: TGTGCCAGCGGGACAGGGTTGTACAATGAGCAGTTCTTC.